The TCR beta chain under discussion was sequenced for a study of blood T cell repertoires in COVID-19. Overall study context: The origin of the acute and convalescent COVID-19 samples was the United States, Italy and Spain. Nucleic acid was either cDNA or gDNA, and it came from T cells, B-cell-depleted T cells, or PBMCs.

The CDR3 covers 15 residues. V shed 0 bases and J 10 bases; nucleotides not matched to a gene: 5. CDR1 is ENHRY and CDR2 is SYGVKD in the germline V gene. As handled by the study authors: Amplification of reference gene primers provided the estimated nucleated cell counts. Repertoires were generated with immunoSEQ multiplex PCR, while TCRdb's copy carries only in-frame clones and drops some. V, J and clone size are taken as reported in that table, and D and trimming were inferred from the DNA itself. The sample consists of approximately 130,000 clones, 75% to 90% of them appearing once. The rearrangement uses TRBV10-3 and TRBJ2-1, with 11 bases that match TRBD2. The sequence was collected from a human donor in a cohort sampled during active COVID-19. The sample was peripheral blood. As DNA, the CDR3 is TGTGCCATCAGTGAGTCCCTTAGCGGGAGGGAGGAGCAGTTCTTC. Its protein is CAISESLSGREEQFF.